The present T cell receptor (beta chain) was sequenced within a study of T cells after yellow fever vaccination. Study overall: Preparation of fractions with low cell numbers was performed using SMART-Seq v4 Ultra Low Input. Findings of the study overall: Weaker overall was a secondary response that nonetheless peaked faster, on day 5 versus 15. Post-booster samples contained most primary-vaccination clones (approximately 96% CD4, about 87% CD8).

Between the trimmed V and J ends, which lost 0 bases and 2 bases, there was a span of 2 bases. Germline loops: CDR1 SGHTA, CDR2 FQGTGA. The CDR3 has 12 residues. This clonotype was counted ten times or more. The antigen remains unidentified. 5'RACE template switching generated TCR cDNA, adding a universal primer site and UMIs. TCRdb re-derived calls from the 5' RACE reads in MiXCR, one entry per CDR3 protein. The sample contains 250,000 to 300,000 distinct CDR3 sequences, approximately 12% of which appear only once. The starting material was CD4+ T cells sorted from PBMCs, obtained 45 days after the yellow fever booster vaccination. This chain connects TRBV7-3 to TRBJ2-7; D ambiguous. The sequence derives from a man younger than 40 who received the YFV17D yellow fever vaccine. In DNA, the CDR3 is TGTGCCAGCAGCTTAACACCCTACGAGCAGTACTTC. Translation gives CASSLTPYEQYF.